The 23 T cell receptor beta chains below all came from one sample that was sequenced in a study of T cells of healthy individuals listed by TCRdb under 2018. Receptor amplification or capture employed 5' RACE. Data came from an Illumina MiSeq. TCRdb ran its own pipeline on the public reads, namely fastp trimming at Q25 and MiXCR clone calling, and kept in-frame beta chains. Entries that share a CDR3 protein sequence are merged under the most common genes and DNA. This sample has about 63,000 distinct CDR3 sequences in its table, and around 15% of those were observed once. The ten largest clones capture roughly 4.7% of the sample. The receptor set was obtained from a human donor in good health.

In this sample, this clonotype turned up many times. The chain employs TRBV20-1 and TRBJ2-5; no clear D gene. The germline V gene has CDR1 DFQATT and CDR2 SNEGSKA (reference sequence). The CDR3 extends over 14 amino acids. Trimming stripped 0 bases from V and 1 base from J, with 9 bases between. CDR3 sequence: CSARDPWGQETQYF. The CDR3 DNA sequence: TGCAGTGCTAGAGATCCATGGGGCCAAGAGACCCAGTACTTC.

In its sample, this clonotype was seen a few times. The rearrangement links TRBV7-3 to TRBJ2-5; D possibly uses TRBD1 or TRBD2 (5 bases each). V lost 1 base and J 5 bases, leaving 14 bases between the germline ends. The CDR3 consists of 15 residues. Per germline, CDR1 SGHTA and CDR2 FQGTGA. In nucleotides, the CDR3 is TGTGCCAGCAGCTTAAGTCCAGGGAGCGAGGAGACCCAGTACTTC. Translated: CASSLSPGSEETQYF. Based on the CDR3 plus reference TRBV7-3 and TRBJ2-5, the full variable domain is GAGVSQTPSNKVTEKGKYVELRCDPISGHTALYWYRQSLGQGPEFLIYFQGTGAADDSGLPNDRFFAVRPEGSVSTLKIQRTERGDSAVYLCASSLSPGSEETQYFGPGTRLLVL.

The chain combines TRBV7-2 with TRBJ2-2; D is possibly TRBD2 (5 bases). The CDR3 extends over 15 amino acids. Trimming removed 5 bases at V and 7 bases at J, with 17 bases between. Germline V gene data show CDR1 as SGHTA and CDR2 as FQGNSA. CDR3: CASSPTWTPGGELFF. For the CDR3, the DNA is TGTGCCAGCAGCCCCACTTGGACTCCTGGCGGGGAGCTGTTTTTT.

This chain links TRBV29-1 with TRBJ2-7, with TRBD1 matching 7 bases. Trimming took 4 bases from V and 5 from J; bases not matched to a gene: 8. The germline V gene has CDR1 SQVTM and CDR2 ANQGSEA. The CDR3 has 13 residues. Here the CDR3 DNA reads TGCAGCGTTGTAATCGGGACAGCCGACGAGCAGTACTTC. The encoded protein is CSVVIGTADEQYF.

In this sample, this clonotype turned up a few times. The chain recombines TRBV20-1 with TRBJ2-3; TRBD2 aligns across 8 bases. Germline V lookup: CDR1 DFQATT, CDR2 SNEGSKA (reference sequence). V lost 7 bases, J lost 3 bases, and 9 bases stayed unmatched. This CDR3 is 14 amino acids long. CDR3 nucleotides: TGCAGTGGGCGACTAGCGTGGCGGACAGATACGCAGTATTTT. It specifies CSGRLAWRTDTQYF.

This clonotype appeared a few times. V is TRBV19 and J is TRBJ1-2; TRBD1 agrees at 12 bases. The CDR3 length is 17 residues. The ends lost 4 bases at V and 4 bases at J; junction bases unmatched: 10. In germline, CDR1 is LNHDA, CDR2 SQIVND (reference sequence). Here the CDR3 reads CASSTQGTGGKLYGYTF. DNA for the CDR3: TGTGCCAGTAGTACCCAAGGGACAGGGGGCAAACTCTATGGCTACACCTTC.

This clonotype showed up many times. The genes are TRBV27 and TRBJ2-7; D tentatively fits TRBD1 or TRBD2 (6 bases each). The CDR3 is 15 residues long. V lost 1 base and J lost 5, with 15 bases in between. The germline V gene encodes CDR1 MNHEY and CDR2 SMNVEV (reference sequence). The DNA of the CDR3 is TGTGCCAGCAGTTTATTTACGGGGGCCGGGAACGAGCAGTACTTC. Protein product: CASSLFTGAGNEQYF.

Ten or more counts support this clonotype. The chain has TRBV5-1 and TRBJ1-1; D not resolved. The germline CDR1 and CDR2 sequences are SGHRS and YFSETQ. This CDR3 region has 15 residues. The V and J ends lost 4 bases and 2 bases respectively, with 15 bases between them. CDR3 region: CASSAVLGSNTEAFF. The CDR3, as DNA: TGCGCCAGCAGCGCCGTTCTGGGATCTAACACTGAAGCTTTCTTT.

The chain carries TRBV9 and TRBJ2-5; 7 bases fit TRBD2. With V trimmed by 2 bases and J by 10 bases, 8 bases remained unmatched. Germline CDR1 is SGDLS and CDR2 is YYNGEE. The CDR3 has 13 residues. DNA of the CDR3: TGTGCCAGCAGCGTTGCGGGGGAGGGCGACCAGTACTTC. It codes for CASSVAGEGDQYF.

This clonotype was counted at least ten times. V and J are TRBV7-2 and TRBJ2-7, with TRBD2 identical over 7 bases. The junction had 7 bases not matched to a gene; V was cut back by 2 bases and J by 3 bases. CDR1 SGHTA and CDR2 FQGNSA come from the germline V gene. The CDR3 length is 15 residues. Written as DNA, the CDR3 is TGTGCCAGCAGCTTATCTGGTAGCGGGCACTACGAGCAGTACTTC. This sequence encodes CASSLSGSGHYEQYF.

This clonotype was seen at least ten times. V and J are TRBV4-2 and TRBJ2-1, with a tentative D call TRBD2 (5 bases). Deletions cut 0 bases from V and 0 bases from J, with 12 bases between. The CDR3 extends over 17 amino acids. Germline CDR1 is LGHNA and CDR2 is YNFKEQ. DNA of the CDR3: TGTGCCAGCAGCCAAGACGATATCCGGGACTCCTACAATGAGCAGTTCTTC. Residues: CASSQDDIRDSYNEQFF.

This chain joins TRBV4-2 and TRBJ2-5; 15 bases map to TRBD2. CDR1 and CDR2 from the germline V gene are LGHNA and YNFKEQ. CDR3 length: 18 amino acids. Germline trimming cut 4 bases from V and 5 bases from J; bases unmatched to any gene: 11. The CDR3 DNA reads TGTGCCAGCAGCCCCCGGACTAGCGGGAGGGCCATTGGTGAGACCCAGTACTTC. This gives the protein CASSPRTSGRAIGETQYF.

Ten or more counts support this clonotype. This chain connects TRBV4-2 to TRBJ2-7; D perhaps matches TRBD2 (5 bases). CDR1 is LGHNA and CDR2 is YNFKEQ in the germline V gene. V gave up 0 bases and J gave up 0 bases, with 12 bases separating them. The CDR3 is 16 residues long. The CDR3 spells CASSQDEQRNSYEQYF. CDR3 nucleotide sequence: TGTGCCAGCAGCCAAGATGAACAGCGGAACTCCTACGAGCAGTACTTC.

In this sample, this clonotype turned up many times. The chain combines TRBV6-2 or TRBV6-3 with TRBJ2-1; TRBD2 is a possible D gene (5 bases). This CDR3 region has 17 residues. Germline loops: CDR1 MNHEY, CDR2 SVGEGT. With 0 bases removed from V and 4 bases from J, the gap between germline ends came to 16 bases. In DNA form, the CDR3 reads TGTGCCAGCAGTTACTCCGGCCCGGCGGGTGTTTACAATGAGCAGTTCTTC. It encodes CASSYSGPAGVYNEQFF.

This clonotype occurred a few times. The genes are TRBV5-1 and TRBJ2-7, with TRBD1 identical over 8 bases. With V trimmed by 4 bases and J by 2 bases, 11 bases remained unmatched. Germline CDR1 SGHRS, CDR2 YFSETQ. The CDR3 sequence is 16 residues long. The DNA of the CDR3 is TGCGCCAGCAGCAAATACCCCGGGACAGGAACCTACGAGCAGTACTTC. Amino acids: CASSKYPGTGTYEQYF.

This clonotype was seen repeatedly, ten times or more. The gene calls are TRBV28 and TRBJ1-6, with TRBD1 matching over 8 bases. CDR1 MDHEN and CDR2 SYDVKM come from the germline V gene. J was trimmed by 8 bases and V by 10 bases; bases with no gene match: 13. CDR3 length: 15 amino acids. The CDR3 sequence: CATPGTGSRDSPLHF. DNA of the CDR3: TGTGCCACCCCCGGGACAGGAAGTCGGGATTCACCCCTCCACTTT.

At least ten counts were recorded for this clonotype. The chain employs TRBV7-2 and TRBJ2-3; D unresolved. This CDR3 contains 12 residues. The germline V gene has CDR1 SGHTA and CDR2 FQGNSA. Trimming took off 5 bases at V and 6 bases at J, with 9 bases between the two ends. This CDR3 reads CASSPQRDTQYF. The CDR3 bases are TGTGCCAGCAGCCCCCAGCGTGATACGCAGTATTTT.

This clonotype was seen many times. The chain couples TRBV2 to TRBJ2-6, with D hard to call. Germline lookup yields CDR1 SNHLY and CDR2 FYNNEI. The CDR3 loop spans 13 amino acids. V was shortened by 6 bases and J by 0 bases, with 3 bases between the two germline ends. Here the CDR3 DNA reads TGTGCCAGCAGGGCCTCTGGGGCCAACGTCCTGACTTTC. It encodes CASRASGANVLTF.

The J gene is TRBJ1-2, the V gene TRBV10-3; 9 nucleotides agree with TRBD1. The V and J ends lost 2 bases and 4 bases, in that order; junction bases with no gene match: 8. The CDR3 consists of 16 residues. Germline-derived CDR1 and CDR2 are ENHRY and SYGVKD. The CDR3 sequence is CAISETPGQGPYGYTF. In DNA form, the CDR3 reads TGTGCCATCAGTGAGACTCCGGGACAGGGCCCCTATGGCTACACCTTC.

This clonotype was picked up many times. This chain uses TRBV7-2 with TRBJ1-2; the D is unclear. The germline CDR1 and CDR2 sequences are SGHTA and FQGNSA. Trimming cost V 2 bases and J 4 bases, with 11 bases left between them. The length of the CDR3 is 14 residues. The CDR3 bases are TGTGCCAGCAGCTTAAATGCACAGAGCTATGGCTACACCTTC. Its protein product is CASSLNAQSYGYTF.

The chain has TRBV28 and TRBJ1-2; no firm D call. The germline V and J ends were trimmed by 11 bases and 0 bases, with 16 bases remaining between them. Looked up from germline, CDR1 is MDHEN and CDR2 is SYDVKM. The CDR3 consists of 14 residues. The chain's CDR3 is CASHRQRPNYGYTF. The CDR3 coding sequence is TGTGCCTCCCACCGCCAGAGACCTAACTATGGCTACACCTTC.

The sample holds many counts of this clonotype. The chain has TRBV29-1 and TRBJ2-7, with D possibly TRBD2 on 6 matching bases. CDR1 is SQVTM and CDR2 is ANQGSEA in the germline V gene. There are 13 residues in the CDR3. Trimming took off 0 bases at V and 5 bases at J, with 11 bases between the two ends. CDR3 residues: CSVEDQRADEQYF. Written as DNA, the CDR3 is TGCAGCGTTGAAGATCAGCGGGCGGACGAGCAGTACTTC.

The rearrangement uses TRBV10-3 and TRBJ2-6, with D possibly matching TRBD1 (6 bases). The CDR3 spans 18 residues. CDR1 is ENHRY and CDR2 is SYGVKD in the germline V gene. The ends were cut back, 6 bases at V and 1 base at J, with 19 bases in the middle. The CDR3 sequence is CAISAEGVGVSGANVLTF. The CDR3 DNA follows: TGTGCCATCAGCGCTGAGGGGGTCGGGGTGTCTGGGGCCAACGTCCTGACTTTC.